The 24 T cell receptor beta chains listed next were all sequenced from one sample in a study of cytomegalovirus exposure and HLA in healthy donors. Data came from immunoSEQ multiplex PCR; TCRdb stores just in-frame clones and leaves some out. The sample consists of about 180,000 clones, around 85% of them appearing once. Sequencing used PBMCs. The receptor set was obtained from a man aged 18 to 30 in good health and CMV-seropositive.

The genes are TRBV10-3 and TRBJ1-1; the match to TRBD1 covers 9 bases. J gave up 4 bases and V 2 bases, and 5 bases lay outside the gene matches. The CDR3 consists of 15 residues. Germline lookup yields CDR1 ENHRY and CDR2 SYGVKD. In DNA, the CDR3 is TGTGCCATCAGTGAGCTCGGGACAGGGACCACTGAAGCTTTCTTT. Amino acids: CAISELGTGTTEAFF.

The genes are TRBV30 and TRBJ2-3, with a tentative D call TRBD2 (6 bases). The V end lost 1 base, the J end lost 9 bases, and 8 bases lay between the germline ends. This CDR3 spans 11 amino acids. The germline CDR1 and CDR2 sequences are GTSNPN and SVGIG (reference sequence). The DNA for the CDR3 is TGTGCCTGGAGTGGACTAGAGACGCAGTATTTT. This codes for CAWSGLETQYF.

The chain joins TRBV5-1 to TRBJ1-2; D is perhaps TRBD1 (5 bases). Trimming pared 4 bases from V and 0 bases from J, leaving 13 bases between. Germline lookup yields CDR1 SGHRS and CDR2 YFSETQ. The CDR3 has 15 residues. This chain's CDR3 is CASSLQGSTNYGYTF. Here the CDR3 DNA reads TGCGCCAGCAGCCTTCAGGGAAGCACTAACTATGGCTACACCTTC.

The DNA for the CDR3 is TGTGCCAGCAGCCGGGACAGACCGGGCAACTATGGCTACACCTTC. This sequence encodes CASSRDRPGNYGYTF. The rearrangement uses TRBV11-2 and TRBJ1-2; TRBD1 aligns across 7 bases. CDR1 and CDR2 (germline): SGHAT, FQNNGV. V lost 5 bases to trimming and J lost 2 bases; unmatched junction nucleotides: 8. The CDR3 has 15 amino acids.

The J gene is TRBJ2-5, the V gene TRBV7-3, with 9 bases fitting TRBD2. Unmatched junction bases numbered 9, after V lost 5 bases and J lost 5 bases. The V gene's germline CDR1 is SGHTA and CDR2 FQGTGA. The CDR3 loop spans 15 amino acids. The CDR3 reads CASSPGLASGETQYF. CDR3 in DNA: TGTGCCAGCAGCCCAGGACTAGCGTCGGGGGAGACCCAGTACTTC.

The chain recombines TRBV5-1 with TRBJ2-1, with TRBD2 identical over 10 bases. Germline-derived CDR1 and CDR2 are SGHRS and YFSETQ. The J segment lost 9 bases and the V segment lost 4 bases, leaving 7 bases of the junction unmatched. The CDR3 has 14 residues. This chain's CDR3 is CASSTGLAEGEQFF. The DNA of the CDR3 is TGCGCCAGCAGCACCGGACTAGCGGAAGGTGAGCAGTTCTTC.

This clone occurred a few times. V usage is TRBV2 and J usage is TRBJ2-3; a possible D gene is TRBD1 (6 bases). Germline V gene data show CDR1 as SNHLY and CDR2 as FYNNEI. This CDR3 is built from 17 residues. The V and J ends lost 8 bases and 2 bases respectively, with 23 bases between them. The CDR3 protein is CASRRGGASVFTDTQYF. The CDR3 DNA is TGTGCCAGCCGTCGAGGGGGTGCCTCAGTCTTCACAGATACGCAGTATTTT.

This chain joins TRBV5-1 and TRBJ2-7; TRBD1 agrees at 7 bases. CDR3 size: 15 residues. The V gene end was trimmed by 3 bases and the J gene end by 2 bases; junction bases not matched to a gene: 8. Germline V gene lookup returns CDR1 SGHRS and CDR2 YFSETQ. The CDR3 region is CASSWTGQMPYEQYF. CDR3 DNA sequence: TGCGCCAGCAGCTGGACGGGACAGATGCCCTACGAGCAGTACTTC.

V usage is TRBV7-2 and J usage is TRBJ1-1; tentative D call: TRBD1 (6 bases). The CDR3 is made up of 15 amino acids. Trimming stripped 1 base from V and 1 base from J, with 10 bases between. Germline values: CDR1 SGHTA, CDR2 FQGNSA. The CDR3 spells CASSLEGRGNTEAFF. CDR3 coding DNA: TGTGCCAGCAGCTTAGAGGGCAGGGGGAACACTGAAGCTTTCTTT.

V is TRBV9 and J is TRBJ2-1; D is perhaps TRBD2 (6 bases). CDR1 is SGDLS and CDR2 is YYNGEE in the germline V gene. CDR3 length: 22 amino acids. Trimming shortened V by 0 bases and J by 8 bases, and 36 bases separated the two germline ends. CDR3 nucleotide sequence: TGTGCCAGCAGCGTAGGTTCCCCTCTCGCCTCGTTGACTAGTCGTCAAGAATATGAGCAGTTCTTC. Amino acid sequence: CASSVGSPLASLTSRQEYEQFF. Full variable domain (missing parts from reference TRBV9 and TRBJ2-1): DSGVTQTPKHLITATGQRVTLRCSPRSGDLSVYWYQQSLDQGLQFLIQYYNGEERAKGNILERFSAQQFPDLHSELNLSSLELGDSALYFCASSVGSPLASLTSRQEYEQFFGPGTRLTVL.

The chain is built from TRBV5-4 and TRBJ2-7, with D unclear. Trimming left V 0 bases short and J 2 bases short, with 9 bases between. CDR3 length: 14 amino acids. Looked up from germline, CDR1 is SGHNT and CDR2 is YYREEE (reference sequence). CDR3 protein: CASSLGTAPYEQYF. The CDR3 DNA reads as TGTGCCAGCAGCTTGGGAACAGCACCCTACGAGCAGTACTTC.

The V gene is TRBV18, the J gene TRBJ2-5, with 8 bases that match TRBD2. CDR3 size: 13 residues. Looked up from germline, CDR1 is KGHSH and CDR2 is LQKENI. V lost 6 bases and J lost 5; bases outside the gene matches: 5. The CDR3 sequence: CASSGTRGETQYF. The CDR3 DNA reads TGTGCCAGCTCCGGGACTAGAGGGGAGACCCAGTACTTC.

The chain joins TRBV5-1 to TRBJ2-3, with D possibly TRBD1 on 5 matching bases. The CDR3 has 17 amino acids. Per germline, CDR1 SGHRS and CDR2 YFSETQ. Trimming took off 0 bases at V and 2 bases at J, with 16 bases between the two ends. The chain's CDR3 is CASSLVGHQSITDTQYF. In DNA form, the CDR3 reads TGCGCCAGCAGCTTGGTAGGACACCAGAGTATCACAGATACGCAGTATTTT.

The chain has TRBV4-1 and TRBJ2-1; a weak D match, TRBD2 (7 bases). CDR3 size: 14 residues. V was shortened by 4 bases and J by 7 bases, with 14 bases between the two germline ends. Germline assignment: CDR1 MGHRA and CDR2 YSYEKL. The CDR3 is CASSPQGAGNEQFF. The CDR3 nucleotides read TGCGCCAGCAGCCCACAGGGAGCGGGAAATGAGCAGTTCTTC.

This clone was observed a handful of times. This CDR3 is CASSLLAGEETQYF. Here the CDR3 DNA reads TGTGCCAGCAGCTTACTAGCGGGGGAAGAGACCCAGTACTTC. The V and J genes are TRBV7-9 and TRBJ2-5; 10 bases align to TRBD2. The CDR3 has 14 residues. V shed 2 bases and J 3 bases; nucleotides not matched to a gene: 0. CDR1 SEHNR and CDR2 FQNEAQ come from the germline V gene (reference sequence).

J is TRBJ2-3 and V is TRBV7-3; TRBD2 agrees at 11 bases. CDR3 size: 15 residues. The germline V gene has CDR1 SGHTA and CDR2 FQGTGA. J lost 2 bases, V lost 3 bases, and 1 base had no gene match. Here the CDR3 DNA reads TGTGCCAGCAGCTTGGGACTAGCGGACACAGATACGCAGTATTTT. Translated, it gives CASSLGLADTDTQYF.

This clone occurred a few times. V gene TRBV6-6 combines with J gene TRBJ2-6; D is undetermined. V was trimmed by 6 bases and J by 3 bases, leaving 15 bases between them. Germline V gives CDR1 MNHNY, CDR2 SVGAGI (reference sequence). This CDR3 has 16 amino acids. CDR3 DNA: TGTGCCAGCAGCTTATCTACAGCCGGTGGGGCCAACGTCCTGACTTTC. Its translation: CASSLSTAGGANVLTF.

V gene TRBV5-1 combines with J gene TRBJ2-1; 11 bases fit TRBD2. CDR3 length: 17 residues. CDR1 SGHRS and CDR2 YFSETQ come from the germline V gene. The trim removed 0 bases at V and 2 bases at J, leaving 4 bases unmatched. DNA of the CDR3: TGCGCCAGCAGCTTGGCCCTAGCGGGAGGAGCCTACAATGAGCAGTTCTTC. It specifies CASSLALAGGAYNEQFF. The entire variable domain, with the rest obtained from reference TRBV5-1 and TRBJ2-1, is as follows: KAGVTQTPRYLIKTRGQQVTLSCSPISGHRSVSWYQQTPGQGLQFLFEYFSETQRNKGNFPGRFSGRQFSNSRSEMNVSTLELGDSALYLCASSLALAGGAYNEQFFGPGTRLTVL.

This chain uses TRBV18 with TRBJ2-1; TRBD1 is a possible D gene (5 bases). Trimming stripped 8 bases from V and 8 bases from J, with 10 bases between. Germline assignment: CDR1 KGHSH and CDR2 LQKENI. The CDR3 runs to 11 residues. The CDR3 coding sequence is TGTGCCAGCCAGGGTTATGATGAGCAGTTCTTC. This sequence encodes CASQGYDEQFF.

V and J are TRBV4-1 and TRBJ1-2, with 10 bases that match TRBD1. The CDR3 length is 16 residues. CDR1 MGHRA and CDR2 YSYEKL come from the germline V gene. Trimming cost V 4 bases and J 1 base; bases outside gene matches: 6. The chain's CDR3 is CASSRIGQGDNYGYTF. In DNA form, the CDR3 reads TGCGCCAGCAGCCGAATAGGACAGGGGGATAACTATGGCTACACCTTC.

The chain links TRBV7-2 to TRBJ1-1; 8 bases align to TRBD1. V lost 2 bases to trimming and J lost 11 bases; unmatched junction nucleotides: 7. The CDR3 contains 13 residues. The germline V gene encodes CDR1 SGHTA and CDR2 FQGNSA. The CDR3 region is CASSLNRGSRAFF. CDR3 sequence (DNA): TGTGCCAGCAGCTTAAACAGGGGGTCCCGCGCTTTCTTT.

V is TRBV4-1 and J is TRBJ1-1, with 10 bases that match TRBD1. CDR3 length: 13 amino acids. Germline CDR1 is MGHRA and CDR2 is YSYEKL. After removal of 5 bases from V and 5 bases from J, the junction contained 2 bases not matched to a gene. The CDR3: CASSGTGDTEAFF. In nucleotides, the CDR3 is TGCGCCAGCAGCGGGACAGGGGATACTGAAGCTTTCTTT.

This chain uses TRBV30 with TRBJ2-7; 10 bases are a match to TRBD2. J lost 5 bases, V lost 0 bases, and 10 bases had no gene match. The germline V gene encodes CDR1 GTSNPN and CDR2 SVGIG (reference sequence). There are 16 residues in the CDR3. The DNA for the CDR3 is TGTGCCTGGAGTGTACGGCTAGCGGGAGATCACCACGAGCAGTACTTC. This codes for CAWSVRLAGDHHEQYF.

V and J are TRBV5-6 and TRBJ2-5, with D perhaps TRBD1 (6 bases). Trimming cost V 5 bases and J 0 bases, with 17 bases left between them. The CDR3 is 16 amino acids. Germline CDR1 and CDR2: SGHDT and YYEEEE. CDR3 in DNA: TGTGCCAGCAGATCCACAGGGATTCAGTACCAAGAGACCCAGTACTTC. Translated: CASRSTGIQYQETQYF. The complete variable domain, with remaining parts taken from reference TRBV5-6 and TRBJ2-5, reads DAGVTQSPTHLIKTRGQQVTLRCSPKSGHDTVSWYQQALGQGPQFIFQYYEEEERQRGNFPDRFSGHQFPNYSSELNVNALLLGDSALYLCASRSTGIQYQETQYFGPGTRLLVL.